Each of the 15 T cell receptor beta chains below was sequenced from the same sample in a study of patients and donors after allogeneic stem cell transplantation. A single record per CDR3 protein comes from TCRdb applying MiXCR to the RT-PCR reads. The table records 200,000 to 250,000 distinct CDR3 sequences, over 12% of them present only once. Sample: blood, either unsorted or a sorted T cell fraction (not recorded which). These receptors came from a human donor who was either an allogeneic HSCT recipient or a stem cell or donor lymphocyte infusion donor (not recorded which). It is not recorded whose cells these are; they may come from a transplant donor.

The V call is TRBV14, the J call TRBJ2-5, with D uncertain. The CDR3 length is 13 residues. Germline V CDR1 and CDR2: SGHDN, FVKESK. Trimming cost V 1 base and J 7 bases, with 10 bases left between them. CDR3 residues: CASSQVSPGTQYF. The CDR3 bases are TGTGCCAGCAGCCAAGTCTCTCCTGGGACCCAGTACTTC.

This clonotype was observed many times. The J gene is TRBJ2-7, the V gene TRBV12-3 or TRBV12-4; the D gene could be TRBD1 or TRBD2 (6 bases each). Trimming took 3 bases from V and 4 from J, leaving 13 bases between them. CDR3 length: 14 residues. The CDR3 spells CASSFGGQRYEQYF. CDR3 sequence (DNA): TGTGCCAGCAGTTTTGGGGGGCAGAGGTACGAGCAGTACTTC.

This clonotype was counted between two and nine times. This chain uses TRBV2 with TRBJ1-6; possible D gene TRBD1, 5 bases. CDR1 and CDR2 from the germline V gene are SNHLY and FYNNEI. This CDR3 comprises 16 residues. Trimming pared 6 bases from V and 9 bases from J, leaving 21 bases between. DNA for the CDR3: TGTGCCAGCAGGGGACCCACTTCAAACCGGGCTTCACCCCTCCACTTT. Residues: CASRGPTSNRASPLHF.

The chain's CDR3 is CASSLRRGAFF. The CDR3 DNA follows: TGTGCCAGCAGCTTGCGCAGGGGAGCTTTCTTT. The chain links TRBV5-4 to TRBJ1-1; D is perhaps TRBD1 (6 bases). V was trimmed by 1 base and J by 10 bases, leaving 8 bases between them. The CDR3 covers 11 residues. Germline CDR1 SGHNT, CDR2 YYREEE (reference sequence).

The chain joins TRBV11-2 to TRBJ1-6; D possibly corresponds to TRBD1 (6 bases). The germline V and J ends were trimmed by 2 bases and 7 bases, with 15 bases remaining between them. The CDR3 length is 16 residues. The germline CDR1 and CDR2 sequences are SGHAT and FQNNGV. CDR3 amino acids: CASSLLSSGANSPLHF. CDR3 DNA sequence: TGTGCCAGCAGCTTACTTTCTTCAGGGGCGAATTCACCCCTCCACTTT.

The chain joins TRBV19 to TRBJ1-2; 7 nucleotides line up with TRBD1. Germline CDR1 is LNHDA and CDR2 is SQIVND (reference sequence). CDR3 length equals 15 residues. J lost 2 bases, V lost 2 bases, and 5 bases had no gene match. CDR3 DNA sequence: TGTGCCAGTAGTATACAGGGGGACCTGAACTATGGCTACACCTTC. Translated: CASSIQGDLNYGYTF.

This clonotype was seen repeatedly, ten times or more. This chain connects TRBV20-1 to TRBJ1-1, with 9 bases lining up with TRBD1. The CDR3 totals 15 residues. The V and J ends lost 4 bases and 0 bases, in that order; junction bases with no gene match: 6. The germline CDR1 and CDR2 sequences are DFQATT and SNEGSKA (reference sequence). This CDR3 is CSATDRGTMNTEAFF. The CDR3 DNA sequence: TGCAGTGCTACGGACAGGGGTACAATGAACACTGAAGCTTTCTTT.

The chain recombines TRBV20-1 with TRBJ1-5; 8 nucleotides line up with TRBD1. The CDR3 covers 14 residues. Losses at the gene ends were 6 bases for V and 2 bases for J; bases not matched to a gene: 6. Germline CDR1 is DFQATT and CDR2 is SNEGSKA (reference sequence). CDR3 nucleotides: TGCAGTGCAACGACAGGGGACGGCAATCAGCCCCAGCATTTT. Translation gives CSATTGDGNQPQHF.

This clonotype was observed a handful of times. The rearrangement joins TRBV10-3 to TRBJ1-2; D call uncertain. Germline CDR1 reads ENHRY; CDR2 reads SYGVKD. V was cut by 0 bases and J by 4 bases, with 15 bases left in between. The CDR3 is 16 residues long. The DNA of the CDR3 is TGTGCCATCAGTGAGTCGACATCGGGCAAAACCTATGGCTACACCTTC. It translates to CAISESTSGKTYGYTF.

The rearrangement joins TRBV10-3 to TRBJ2-5; weak D call: TRBD2 (6 bases). The CDR3 covers 12 residues. Per germline, CDR1 ENHRY and CDR2 SYGVKD. The V and J ends lost 10 bases and 9 bases respectively, with 18 bases between them. CDR3 amino acids: CATANSGGAQYF. For the CDR3, the DNA is TGTGCCACAGCAAACTCGGGCGGGGCCCAGTACTTC.

This clonotype was counted between two and nine times. J is TRBJ2-3 and V is TRBV7-2, with D perhaps being TRBD1 or TRBD2 (5 bases each). The germline V gene has CDR1 SGHTA and CDR2 FQGNSA. CDR3 length: 16 residues. Deletions cut 2 bases from V and 5 bases from J, with 17 bases between. The CDR3 coding sequence is TGTGCCAGCAGCTTATTTCAAGGAGGAAGGGGAGATACGCAGTATTTT. It codes for CASSLFQGGRGDTQYF.

V usage is TRBV5-4 and J usage is TRBJ2-4, with a tentative D call TRBD1 (5 bases). Trimming removed 5 bases at V and 0 bases at J, with 12 bases between. This CDR3 spans 15 amino acids. Germline-derived CDR1 and CDR2 are SGHNT and YYREEE (reference sequence). In DNA, the CDR3 is TGTGCCAGCAGGGATCGGCAGGGAGCCAAAAACATTCAGTACTTC. Its protein product is CASRDRQGAKNIQYF.

On this clonotype itself: No conserved phenylalanine or tryptophan ends this CDR3, so it is likely a read error. The chain combines TRBV5-1 with TRBJ1-6; D gene unclear. Trimming left V 0 bases short and J 7 bases short, with 11 bases between. Germline V lookup: CDR1 SGHRS, CDR2 YFSETQ. This CDR3 has 15 amino acids. The DNA for the CDR3 is TGCGCCAGCAGCTTGGCCCCGGATGGGAATTCACCCCTCCACTAT. It codes for CASSLAPDGNSPLHY.

This clonotype has ten or more counts. The chain has TRBV20-1 and TRBJ1-5, with D possibly matching TRBD1 (5 bases). The CDR3 runs 15 residues. CDR1 and CDR2 (germline): DFQATT, SNEGSKA (reference sequence). V was cut by 0 bases and J by 0 bases, with 9 bases left in between. CDR3 in amino acids: CSAREGVYSNQPQHF. DNA for the CDR3: TGCAGTGCTAGAGAAGGGGTCTATAGCAATCAGCCCCAGCATTTT.

This clonotype was picked up a small number of times. The genes are TRBV10-3 and TRBJ2-2; D might be TRBD2 (7 bases). The V end lost 6 bases, the J end lost 4 bases, and 15 bases lay between the germline ends. This CDR3 has 15 residues. The germline V gene has CDR1 ENHRY and CDR2 SYGVKD. The CDR3 is CAIREGGGVTGELFF. The CDR3 nucleotides are TGTGCCATCAGGGAAGGGGGGGGTGTCACCGGGGAGCTGTTTTTT.